The 18 T cell receptor beta chains listed next were all sequenced from one sample in a study of shared clonotypes between healthy human individuals. Terminally differentiated effector memory CD45RA+ cells were left out of the naive CD8 fraction, which was CD45RO-negative and positively selected for CCR7. The protocol was immunoSEQ multiplex PCR, while the TCRdb copy is restricted to in-frame clones and leaves out a portion. Of about 800,000 clones listed, roughly 96% are singletons. The sample was naive CD8+ T cells sorted from blood. These TCRs come from a man aged 30-40 years in good health.

CDR3 DNA: TGCGCCAGCAGCCAAGAGAGGACTGCTGGGGCCAACGTCCTGACTTTC. The encoded protein is CASSQERTAGANVLTF. V usage is TRBV4-1 and J usage is TRBJ2-6, with D possibly matching TRBD2 (5 bases). The V end lost 0 bases, the J end lost 2 bases, and 8 bases lay between the germline ends. There are 16 residues in the CDR3. Looked up from germline, CDR1 is MGHRA and CDR2 is YSYEKL.

The V call is TRBV5-1, the J call TRBJ2-1; D may be TRBD1 (6 bases). This CDR3 comprises 14 residues. CDR1 and CDR2 from the germline V gene are SGHRS and YFSETQ. Trimming removed 0 bases at V and 10 bases at J, with 14 bases between. The CDR3 sequence is CASSLDRANPEQFF. In DNA form, the CDR3 reads TGCGCCAGCAGCTTGGACAGGGCCAACCCCGAGCAGTTCTTC.

This rearrangement joins TRBV7-9 to TRBJ2-2, with D possibly TRBD2 on 6 matching bases. This CDR3 region has 15 residues. Per germline, CDR1 SEHNR and CDR2 FQNEAQ (reference sequence). Trimming removed 2 bases at V and 4 bases at J, with 11 bases between. CDR3 nucleotides: TGTGCCAGCAGCTTAAGGGAGCGGGCCACCGGGGAGCTGTTTTTT. This codes for CASSLRERATGELFF.

This clone was observed once. The V call is TRBV5-1, the J call TRBJ2-2, with D tentatively TRBD2 (6 bases). The V end was cut by 4 bases, the J end by 2 bases, with 9 bases between. The germline gives CDR1 SGHRS, CDR2 YFSETQ. The CDR3 loop spans 14 amino acids. Here the CDR3 DNA reads TGCGCCAGCAGCAACGGGGGTAACACCGGGGAGCTGTTTTTT. It is translated as CASSNGGNTGELFF.

The chain carries TRBV11-2 and TRBJ1-1; tentatively, D is TRBD1 (6 bases). Germline V gene lookup returns CDR1 SGHAT and CDR2 FQNNGV. The CDR3 totals 15 residues. V shed 11 bases and J shed 4 bases, with 23 bases lying between them. CDR3 bases: TGTGCCTACGGAACAGGGAGGTGGGGGAGCACTGAAGCTTTCTTT. Amino acid sequence: CAYGTGRWGSTEAFF.

The V call is TRBV5-6, the J call TRBJ2-7; 8 bases match TRBD2. CDR3 length equals 12 residues. Germline V CDR1 and CDR2: SGHDT, YYEEEE. V lost 7 bases, J lost 7 bases, and 7 bases stayed unmatched. The CDR3 DNA reads TGTGCCAGCCGGGAGGGCCTCGGGGAGCAGTACTTC. Amino acid sequence: CASREGLGEQYF. The variable domain in full, with the rest retrieved from reference TRBV5-6 and TRBJ2-7, is DAGVTQSPTHLIKTRGQQVTLRCSPKSGHDTVSWYQQALGQGPQFIFQYYEEEERQRGNFPDRFSGHQFPNYSSELNVNALLLGDSALYLCASREGLGEQYFGPGTRLTVT.

V usage is TRBV6-6 and J usage is TRBJ2-1; 7 bases align to TRBD2. The CDR3 has 16 residues. Germline V gene data show CDR1 as MNHNY and CDR2 as SVGAGI (reference sequence). Trimming took 6 bases from V and 4 from J; bases not matched to a gene: 12. This chain's CDR3 is CASSPPGGSSYNEQFF. Written as DNA, the CDR3 is TGTGCCAGCAGCCCTCCTGGCGGGAGTTCATACAATGAGCAGTTCTTC.

The rearrangement joins TRBV29-1 to TRBJ1-1; D call uncertain. V lost 4 bases, J lost 4 bases, and 10 bases lay in between. From germline, CDR1 is SQVTM and CDR2 ANQGSEA. This CDR3 contains 12 residues. The CDR3: CSVGPTGTEAFF. As DNA, the CDR3 is TGCAGCGTTGGCCCGACCGGCACTGAAGCTTTCTTT. Combining the CDR3 with reference TRBV29-1 and TRBJ1-1 gives the whole variable domain SAVISQKPSRDICQRGTSLTIQCQVDSQVTMMFWYRQQPGQSLTLIATANQGSEATYESGFVIDKFPISRPNLTFSTLTVSNMSPEDSSIYLCSVGPTGTEAFFGQGTRLTVV.

The chain recombines TRBV2 with TRBJ2-7; tentative D call: TRBD1 (6 bases). There are 13 residues in the CDR3. Germline values: CDR1 SNHLY, CDR2 FYNNEI. The V end was cut by 5 bases, the J end by 6 bases, with 14 bases between. The CDR3 DNA is TGTGCCAGCAGTCAAACAGGGTTACGCGAGCAGTACTTC. Protein: CASSQTGLREQYF.

This sequence joins TRBV6-6 and TRBJ2-5; possible D gene TRBD1, 6 bases. V dropped 4 bases and J dropped 5 bases, with 11 bases sitting between them. Germline V gene data show CDR1 as MNHNY and CDR2 as SVGAGI (reference sequence). CDR3 length equals 13 residues. Here the CDR3 reads CASSLERGETQYF. As DNA, the CDR3 is TGTGCCAGCAGTTTGGAGAGGGGGGAGACCCAGTACTTC.

The CDR3 DNA sequence: TGTGCCAGCTCACCACCGGTCACTACTCTAGCCAAAAACATTCAGTACTTC. The encoded protein is CASSPPVTTLAKNIQYF. The genes are TRBV18 and TRBJ2-4, with D uncertain. This CDR3 contains 17 residues. Germline CDR1 and CDR2: KGHSH and LQKENI. The V end was cut by 0 bases, the J end by 0 bases, with 12 bases between.

V and J are TRBV7-9 and TRBJ1-1; 7 bases line up with TRBD1. This CDR3 is built from 12 residues. The trim removed 2 bases at V and 8 bases at J, leaving 2 bases unmatched. Germline CDR1 and CDR2: SEHNR and FQNEAQ (reference sequence). The CDR3 DNA sequence: TGTGCCAGCAGCTTACAGGGGGACGAAGCTTTCTTT. It codes for CASSLQGDEAFF. The full variable domain, with the rest looked up from reference TRBV7-9 and TRBJ1-1, is DTGVSQNPRHKITKRGQNVTFRCDPISEHNRLYWYRQTLGQGPEFLTYFQNEAQLEKSRLLSDRFSAERPKGSFSTLEIQRTEQGDSAMYLCASSLQGDEAFFGQGTRLTVV.

The chain employs TRBV2 and TRBJ1-4; 7 bases agree with TRBD1. CDR1 is SNHLY, CDR2 FYNNEI, per germline. V trimming: 3 bases; J trimming: 0 bases; junction bases outside the gene matches: 7. This CDR3 is built from 17 residues. In nucleotides, the CDR3 is TGTGCCAGCAGTGATGTAGGGGGCGACACAACTAATGAAAAACTGTTTTTT. Its translation: CASSDVGGDTTNEKLFF.

This sequence joins TRBV29-1 and TRBJ2-1; unclear D gene. V gave up 4 bases and J gave up 7 bases, with 17 bases separating them. CDR3 length equals 14 residues. CDR1 and CDR2 (germline): SQVTM, ANQGSEA. CDR3 in amino acids: CSVVHALVENEQFF. The DNA for the CDR3 is TGCAGCGTTGTACACGCATTGGTTGAGAATGAGCAGTTCTTC.

The V and J genes are TRBV10-3 and TRBJ2-1, with TRBD2 matching over 8 bases. Germline loops: CDR1 ENHRY, CDR2 SYGVKD. V trimming: 3 bases; J trimming: 5 bases; junction bases outside the gene matches: 18. CDR3 length: 19 amino acids. The CDR3 sequence: CAISDFSSGSSGRNNEQFF. The CDR3, as DNA: TGTGCCATCAGTGATTTTTCAAGCGGGAGTTCGGGACGAAACAATGAGCAGTTCTTC.

The rearrangement links TRBV27 to TRBJ2-7; no definite D call. The CDR3 length is 13 residues. Between the trimmed V and J ends, which lost 3 bases and 2 bases, there was a span of 8 bases. Germline-derived CDR1 and CDR2 are MNHEY and SMNVEV (reference sequence). CDR3 in amino acids: CASSFRTPYEQYF. CDR3 in DNA: TGTGCCAGCAGTTTTAGGACCCCCTACGAGCAGTACTTC.

V usage is TRBV5-4 and J usage is TRBJ1-1; maybe TRBD1 (6 bases). The V gene lost 2 bases and the J gene lost 6 bases, with 14 bases spanning the gap. Germline values: CDR1 SGHNT, CDR2 YYREEE (reference sequence). The CDR3 has 14 residues. CDR3 DNA: TGTGCCAGCAGCTTTGAAGGGGGAAGGGCTGAAGCTTTCTTT. Its translation: CASSFEGGRAEAFF. Variable domain in full (rest from reference TRBV5-4 and TRBJ1-1): ETGVTQSPTHLIKTRGQQVTLRCSSQSGHNTVSWYQQALGQGPQFIFQYYREEENGRGNFPPRFSGLQFPNYSSELNVNALELDDSALYLCASSFEGGRAEAFFGQGTRLTVV.

This clone was recorded only once. The chain recombines TRBV29-1 with TRBJ2-7, with unresolved D. Germline V lookup: CDR1 SQVTM, CDR2 ANQGSEA. Between the trimmed V and J ends, which lost 4 bases and 5 bases, there was a span of 12 bases. The CDR3 is 12 residues long. The CDR3 coding sequence is TGCAGCGTTGTTTCTCAAGGTGACGAGCAGTACTTC. This codes for CSVVSQGDEQYF.